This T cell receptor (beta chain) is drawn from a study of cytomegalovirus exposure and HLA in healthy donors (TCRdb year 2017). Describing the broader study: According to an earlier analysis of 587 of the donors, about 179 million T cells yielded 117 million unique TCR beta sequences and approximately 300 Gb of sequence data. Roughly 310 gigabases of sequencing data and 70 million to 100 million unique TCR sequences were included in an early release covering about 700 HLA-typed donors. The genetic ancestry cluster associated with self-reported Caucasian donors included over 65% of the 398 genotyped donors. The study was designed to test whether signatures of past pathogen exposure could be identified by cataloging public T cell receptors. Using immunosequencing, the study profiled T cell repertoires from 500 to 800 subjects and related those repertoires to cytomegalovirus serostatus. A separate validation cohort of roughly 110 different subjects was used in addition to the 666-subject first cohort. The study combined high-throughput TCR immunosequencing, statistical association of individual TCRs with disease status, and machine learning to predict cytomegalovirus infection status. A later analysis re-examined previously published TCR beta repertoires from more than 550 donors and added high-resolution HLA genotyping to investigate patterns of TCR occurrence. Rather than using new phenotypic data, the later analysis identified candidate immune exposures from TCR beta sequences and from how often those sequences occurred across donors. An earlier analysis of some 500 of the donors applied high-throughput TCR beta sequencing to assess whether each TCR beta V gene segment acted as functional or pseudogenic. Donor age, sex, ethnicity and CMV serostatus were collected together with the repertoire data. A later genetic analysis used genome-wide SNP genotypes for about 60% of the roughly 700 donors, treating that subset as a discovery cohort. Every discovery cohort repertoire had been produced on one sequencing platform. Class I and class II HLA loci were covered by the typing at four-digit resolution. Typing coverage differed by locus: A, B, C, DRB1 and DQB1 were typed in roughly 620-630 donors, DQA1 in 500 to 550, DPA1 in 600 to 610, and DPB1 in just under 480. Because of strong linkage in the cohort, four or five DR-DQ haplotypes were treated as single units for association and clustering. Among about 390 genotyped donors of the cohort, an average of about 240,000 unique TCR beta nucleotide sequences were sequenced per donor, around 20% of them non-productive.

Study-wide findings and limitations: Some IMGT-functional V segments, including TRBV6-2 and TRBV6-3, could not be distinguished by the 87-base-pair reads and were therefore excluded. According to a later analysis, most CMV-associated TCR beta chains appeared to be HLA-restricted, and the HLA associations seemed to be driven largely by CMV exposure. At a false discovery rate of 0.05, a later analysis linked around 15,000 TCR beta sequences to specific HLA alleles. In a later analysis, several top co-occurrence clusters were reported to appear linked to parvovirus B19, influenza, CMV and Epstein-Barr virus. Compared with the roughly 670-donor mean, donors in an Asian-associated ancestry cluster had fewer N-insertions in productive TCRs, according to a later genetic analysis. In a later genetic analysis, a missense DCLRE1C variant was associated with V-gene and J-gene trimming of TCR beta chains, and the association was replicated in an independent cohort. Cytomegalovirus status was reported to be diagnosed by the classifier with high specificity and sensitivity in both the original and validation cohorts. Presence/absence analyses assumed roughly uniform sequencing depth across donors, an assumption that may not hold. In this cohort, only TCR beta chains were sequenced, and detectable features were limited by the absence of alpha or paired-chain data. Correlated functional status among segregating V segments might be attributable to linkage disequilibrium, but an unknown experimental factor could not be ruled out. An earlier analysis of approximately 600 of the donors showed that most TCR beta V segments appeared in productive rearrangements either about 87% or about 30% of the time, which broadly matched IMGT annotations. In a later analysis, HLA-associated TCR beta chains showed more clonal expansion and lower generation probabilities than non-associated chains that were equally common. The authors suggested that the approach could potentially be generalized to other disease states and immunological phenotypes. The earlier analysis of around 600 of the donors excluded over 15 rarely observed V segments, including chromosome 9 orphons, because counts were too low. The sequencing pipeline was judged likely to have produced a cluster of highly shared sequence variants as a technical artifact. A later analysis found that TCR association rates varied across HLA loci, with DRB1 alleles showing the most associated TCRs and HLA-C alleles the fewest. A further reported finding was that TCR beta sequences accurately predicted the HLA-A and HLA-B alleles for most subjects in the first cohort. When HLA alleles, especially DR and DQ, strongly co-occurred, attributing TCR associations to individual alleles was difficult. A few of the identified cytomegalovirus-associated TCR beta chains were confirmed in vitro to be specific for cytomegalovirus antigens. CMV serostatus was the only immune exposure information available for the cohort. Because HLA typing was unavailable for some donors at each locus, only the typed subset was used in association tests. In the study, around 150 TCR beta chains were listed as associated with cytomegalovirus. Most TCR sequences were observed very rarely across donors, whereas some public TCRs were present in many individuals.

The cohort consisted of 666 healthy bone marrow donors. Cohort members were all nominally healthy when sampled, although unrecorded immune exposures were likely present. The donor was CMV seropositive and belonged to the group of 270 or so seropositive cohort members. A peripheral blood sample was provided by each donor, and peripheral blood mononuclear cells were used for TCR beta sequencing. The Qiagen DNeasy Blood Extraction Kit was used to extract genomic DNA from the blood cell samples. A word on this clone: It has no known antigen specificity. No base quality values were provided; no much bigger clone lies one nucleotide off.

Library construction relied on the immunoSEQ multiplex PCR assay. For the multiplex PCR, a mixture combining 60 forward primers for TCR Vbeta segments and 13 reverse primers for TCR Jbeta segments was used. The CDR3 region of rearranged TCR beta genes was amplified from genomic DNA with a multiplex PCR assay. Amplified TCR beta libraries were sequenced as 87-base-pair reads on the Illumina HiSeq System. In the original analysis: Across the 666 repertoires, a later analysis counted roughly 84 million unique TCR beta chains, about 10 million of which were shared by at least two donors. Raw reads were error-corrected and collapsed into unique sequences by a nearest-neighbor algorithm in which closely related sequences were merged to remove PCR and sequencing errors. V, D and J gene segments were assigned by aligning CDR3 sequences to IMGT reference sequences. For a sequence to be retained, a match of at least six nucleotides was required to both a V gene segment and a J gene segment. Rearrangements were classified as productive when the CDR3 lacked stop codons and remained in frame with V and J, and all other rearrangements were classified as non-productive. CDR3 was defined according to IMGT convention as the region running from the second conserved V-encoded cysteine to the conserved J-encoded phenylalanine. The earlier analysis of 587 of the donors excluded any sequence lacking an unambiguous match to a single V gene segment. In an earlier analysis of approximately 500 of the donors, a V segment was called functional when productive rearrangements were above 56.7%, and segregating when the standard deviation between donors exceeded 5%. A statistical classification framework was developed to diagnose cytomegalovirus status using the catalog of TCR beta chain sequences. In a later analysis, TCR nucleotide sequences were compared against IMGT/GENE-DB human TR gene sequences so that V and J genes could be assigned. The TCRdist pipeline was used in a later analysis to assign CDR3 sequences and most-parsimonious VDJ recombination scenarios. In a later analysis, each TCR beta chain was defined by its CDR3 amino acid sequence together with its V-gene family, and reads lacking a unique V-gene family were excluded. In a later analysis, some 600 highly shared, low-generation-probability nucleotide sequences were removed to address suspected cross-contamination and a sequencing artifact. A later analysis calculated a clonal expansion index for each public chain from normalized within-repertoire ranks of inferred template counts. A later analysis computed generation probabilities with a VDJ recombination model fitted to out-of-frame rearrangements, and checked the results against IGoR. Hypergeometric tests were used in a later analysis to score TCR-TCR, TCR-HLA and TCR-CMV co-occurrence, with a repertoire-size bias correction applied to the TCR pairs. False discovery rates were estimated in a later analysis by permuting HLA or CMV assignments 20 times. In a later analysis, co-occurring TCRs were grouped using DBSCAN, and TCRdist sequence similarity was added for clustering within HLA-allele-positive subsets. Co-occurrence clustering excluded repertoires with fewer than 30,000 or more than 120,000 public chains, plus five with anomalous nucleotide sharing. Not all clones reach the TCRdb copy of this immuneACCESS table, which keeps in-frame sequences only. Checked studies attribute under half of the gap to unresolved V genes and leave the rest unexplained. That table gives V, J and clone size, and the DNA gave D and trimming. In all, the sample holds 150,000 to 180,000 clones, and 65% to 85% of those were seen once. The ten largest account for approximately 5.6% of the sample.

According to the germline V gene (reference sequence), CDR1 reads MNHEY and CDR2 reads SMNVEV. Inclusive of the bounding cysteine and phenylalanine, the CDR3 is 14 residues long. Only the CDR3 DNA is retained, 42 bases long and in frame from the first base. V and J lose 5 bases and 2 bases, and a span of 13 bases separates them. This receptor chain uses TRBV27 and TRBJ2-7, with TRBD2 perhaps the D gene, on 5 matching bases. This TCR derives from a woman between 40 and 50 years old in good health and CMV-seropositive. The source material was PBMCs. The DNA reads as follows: TGTGCCAGCAGTGACACTGGGAGACCCTACGAGCAGTACTTC. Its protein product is CASSDTGRPYEQYF.